This TCR beta chain comes out of a study of shared T cell receptors in the human thymus (TCRdb year 2021). Notes on the research overall: The study investigated the way shared, self-reactive T-cell receptor alpha chains are produced in the human thymus.

A word on this clone: Its binding antigen is unknown. No base qualities exist here, and no much larger clone lies one base off it.

Receptor amplification or capture employed the immunoSEQ multiplex PCR assay. The immuneACCESS repertoire file appears here via TCRdb, limited to in-frame rearrangements. These files lack a portion of the clones; in checked studies, under half of the deficit traces to unresolved V genes, and the cause of the others is not known. The sample table shows hundreds of thousands of clones, and roughly 90% are seen once. The top ten constitute 0.008% to 0.011% of the sample. The CDR3 goes from the cysteine to the phenylalanine over 19 residues. Kept here is only the CDR3 DNA, which spans 57 bases and is read in frame from base 1. V loses 4 bases at its end and J loses 3 bases; junction bases beyond the gene matches: 20. Per the germline V gene, SGDLS is the CDR1 and YYNGEE is the CDR2. The sample was also linked to a second study, of human thymus T cells. Per the second study: Immunologically healthy infants undergoing open corrective cardiac surgery for congenital heart defects in Finland were used as donors. Thymus tissue was obtained as surgical resects removed during corrective cardiac surgery. Both the thymic and the peripheral blood repertoires appeared to show biased V and J gene segment usage. Highly overlapping thymic TCR repertoires among unrelated individuals were reported in the related research. The study characterized TCR alpha and beta repertoires from roughly eight infant thymus samples and a few related peripheral blood samples. Donor ages ranged from 7 to 244 days, and the cohort comprised 5 to 7 male and a couple of female infants. Thymocytes were mechanically released from the tissue and were stored as pellets of roughly 9.5-34 million cells at -70 degrees C. A QIAsymphony instrument was used to extract genomic DNA from the frozen cell pellets. Using the immunoSEQ multiplex PCR assay, the TCRB and TCRAD loci were amplified from a standardized quantity of quality-controlled genomic DNA. The amplicons spanned the V(D)J region and were long enough to cover the CDR3 and allow V and J genes to be identified. The commercial immunoSEQ service was used to sequence amplicons on an Illumina platform. Corrections for primer bias and sequencing errors followed previously described methods, while TCRAD and TCRB definitions were based on the IMGT database. Repertoires were analysed with immunoSEQ Analyzer 3.0 and VDJTools, covering basic statistics, V/J segment usage, diversity estimates, rarefaction and pairwise overlap. Diversity was estimated with Chao1, ChaoE, Efron-Thisted, Shannon and inverse Simpson indices, and also on datasets down-sampled to the smallest sample. For repertoire overlap, CDR3 nucleotide sequence, V gene and J gene had to match strictly, and clustering was done by Jaccard-based multidimensional scaling. On average, thymus samples gave 750,000 to 1,000,000 unique TCRB clonotypes, whereas blood samples gave about 84,000.

Sequencing was done on a sample of thymocytes. This sequence uses TRBV9 and TRBJ2-7, and 9 junctional nucleotides match TRBD2. The source is a boy younger than two with a congenital heart defect. Donor details come from another sample of the same person, matched by shared clones. This receptor carries the CDR3 CASSPEGTSPPIRSYEQYF. The sequenced DNA is TGTGCCAGCAGCCCAGAGGGGACTAGCCCACCCATTAGGAGCTACGAGCAGTACTTC.